These T cell receptor beta chains were read from a single sample in a study of glioma-infiltrating T cells after dendritic cell vaccination. Measured with immunoSEQ multiplex PCR; TCRdb has only the in-frame clones, and not every one. This table holds some 73,000 clones, 82% found once. The sequenced sample was blood, obtained before dendritic cell vaccination. The source is a human donor with glioblastoma. The CDR3 runs from the conserved cysteine through the conserved F or W. A D gene is named only where the DNA matches it firmly. Part of the rows lack a size; the others show once, few, many or a class for expanded clones.

TRBV12-5	.	TRBJ1-5	.	13	CASGLESNQPQHF	TGTGCTAGTGGCCTCGAGAGCAATCAGCCCCAGCATTTT
TRBV2	.	TRBJ1-5	.	14	CASNPTGVNQPQHF	TGTGCCAGCAACCCGACAGGAGTTAATCAGCCCCAGCATTTT
TRBV6-5	TRBD1	TRBJ1-4	.	15	CASSPGGNTNEKLFF	TGTGCCAGCAGCCCAGGGGGCAACACTAATGAAAAACTGTTTTTT
TRBV5-1	.	TRBJ2-2	.	14	CASSQGSHGGELFF	TGCGCCAGCAGCCAAGGGAGTCACGGCGGGGAGCTGTTTTTT
TRBV5-1	TRBD1	TRBJ1-3	.	15	CASRSDRGAGNTIYF	TGCGCCAGCAGATCCGACAGGGGAGCTGGAAACACCATATATTTT
TRBV18	.	TRBJ1-6	.	14	CASSREGGDSPLHF	TGTGCCAGCTCACGGGAGGGCGGCGATTCACCCCTCCACTTT
TRBV7-6	.	TRBJ1-5	.	13	CASSLDTREPQHF	TGTGCCAGCAGCCTAGACACCCGTGAGCCCCAGCATTTT
TRBV5-5	.	TRBJ1-4	few	13	CASSLLSAEKLFF	TGTGCCAGCAGCTTGCTATCCGCGGAAAAACTGTTTTTT
TRBV6-4	TRBD1	TRBJ2-1	.	13	CASTGQGAGEQFF	TGTGCCAGCACGGGACAGGGGGCCGGTGAGCAGTTCTTC
TRBV2	.	TRBJ1-6	few	15	CASSDSRAPRSPLHF	TGTGCCAGCAGTGACAGCAGGGCCCCGCGGTCACCCCTCCACTTT
TRBV23-1	.	TRBJ2-3	.	16	CASSQQGHASTDTQYF	TGCGCCAGCAGTCAACAGGGCCACGCGTCCACAGATACGCAGTATTTT
TRBV5-1	TRBD1	TRBJ1-4	.	16	CASSLGTASSREKLFF	TGCGCCAGCAGTCTCGGGACAGCTTCATCGAGGGAAAAACTGTTTTTT
TRBV7-2	.	TRBJ2-2	.	14	CASHVISGAGELFF	TGTGCCAGCCACGTGATATCAGGCGCCGGGGAGCTGTTTTTT
TRBV30	TRBD2	TRBJ2-1	once	11	CASGLAYEQFF	TGTGCCTCGGGACTAGCGTATGAGCAGTTCTTC
TRBV4-1	.	TRBJ2-3	.	13	CASSQANTDTQYF	TGCGCCAGCAGCCAAGCTAACACAGATACGCAGTATTTT
TRBV27	TRBD1	TRBJ1-6	.	19	CASSLQGATIRVYNSPLHF	TGTGCCAGCAGTTTACAGGGGGCCACGATTCGGGTGTATAATTCACCCCTCCACTTT
TRBV18	.	TRBJ1-1	.	13	CASSTGENTEAFF	TGTGCCAGCTCAACCGGAGAGAACACTGAAGCTTTCTTT
TRBV11-2	TRBD1	TRBJ2-5	.	15	CASSPGTAAQETQYF	TGTGCCAGCAGCCCCGGGACAGCAGCTCAAGAGACCCAGTACTTC
TRBV28	.	TRBJ1-1	.	14	CASTFDRPNTEAFF	TGTGCCAGCACGTTTGACAGACCGAACACTGAAGCTTTCTTT
TRBV7-9	.	TRBJ1-1	once	12	CASSRTTGEAFF	TGTGCCAGCAGCCGAACGACAGGAGAAGCTTTCTTT
TRBV5-1	.	TRBJ1-4	.	17	CASSFGRAPAINEKLFF	TGCGCCAGCAGCTTTGGGCGGGCACCAGCGATCAATGAAAAACTGTTTTTT
TRBV6-5	.	TRBJ1-5	.	14	CASSESWRGQPQHF	TGTGCCAGCAGTGAATCCTGGCGGGGACAGCCCCAGCATTTT
TRBV19	TRBD2	TRBJ2-2	.	17	CASSMGGLAGGTGELFF	TGTGCCAGTAGTATGGGTGGGCTAGCGGGAGGCACCGGGGAGCTGTTTTTT
TRBV6-5	.	TRBJ2-2	.	14	CASRTGVRTGELFF	TGTGCCAGCAGGACGGGAGTACGCACCGGGGAGCTGTTTTTT
TRBV5-4	TRBD2	TRBJ2-2	.	17	CASAGRGSDQNTGELFF	TGTGCCAGCGCGGGGCGGGGGTCAGATCAGAACACCGGGGAGCTGTTTTTT
TRBV11-2	TRBD2	TRBJ2-2	.	16	CASSLNLAGATGELFF	TGTGCCAGCAGCTTAAACCTAGCGGGAGCCACCGGGGAGCTGTTTTTT
TRBV5-1	.	TRBJ2-1	.	13	CASSFSRYNEQFF	TGCGCCAGCAGCTTCTCACGGTACAATGAGCAGTTCTTC
TRBV25-1	TRBD1	TRBJ1-2	.	13	CATGPNRGYGYTF	TGTGCCACAGGCCCGAACAGGGGCTATGGCTACACCTTC
TRBV11-1	.	TRBJ2-1	.	17	CASSLRAPGFSYNEQFF	TGTGCCAGCAGCCTCAGGGCCCCTGGGTTCTCCTACAATGAGCAGTTCTTC
TRBV19	TRBD1	TRBJ1-4	.	18	CASSISTVSGQGNEKLFF	TGTGCCAGTAGTATATCGACAGTCTCCGGACAGGGTAATGAAAAACTGTTTTTT
TRBV6-1	TRBD1	TRBJ1-3	.	16	CASSDIPGQGANTIYF	TGTGCCAGCAGTGACATACCGGGACAGGGCGCGAACACCATATATTTT